This T cell receptor (beta chain) was retrieved from a study of STAT5B mutations in CD4+ large granular lymphocyte leukemia. TCRdb's table, derived via immunoSEQ multiplex PCR, lists solely in-frame clones and lacks some. This sample has about 38,000 clones, with roughly 85% found just once. The CDR3 extends over 12 amino acids. CDR1 and CDR2 from the germline V gene are SNHLY and FYNNEI. V dropped 7 bases and J dropped 4 bases, with 8 bases sitting between them. V usage is TRBV2 and J usage is TRBJ1-3, with D perhaps matching TRBD1 (5 bases). This sequence was found in a human donor in good health. Input material: CD4+ T cells from blood buffy coats. The CDR3 DNA follows: TGTGCCAGCAAAAGGGACGGAAACACCATATATTTT. Translating it yields CASKRDGNTIYF.